This T cell receptor (beta chain) was sequenced in a study of shared clonotypes between healthy human individuals. Study outcomes and limitations: Generation probability values for non-shared clonotypes were lower than those for clonotypes shared by all four donors.

Germline lookup yields CDR1 PRHDT and CDR2 FYEKMQ (reference sequence). The CDR3 extends over 15 amino acids. V gave up 4 bases and J gave up 4 bases; unmatched junction bases: 7. As to this clone: The antigen is undetermined.

TCRdb's table, derived via immunoSEQ multiplex PCR, lists solely in-frame clones and lacks some. The profile shows around 2.1 million clones, 85% to 95% of them singletons. CD45RO-negative, CCR7-positively selected cells formed the naive CD8 fraction, excluding terminally differentiated effector memory CD45RA+ cells. The sequence came from a man younger than 30 in good health. Some clones in this sample may be carry-over from other donors' samples. This chain uses TRBV13 with TRBJ2-3; TRBD1 matches 8 bases. What was sequenced was naive CD8+ T cells from PBMCs. CDR3 DNA: TGTGCCAGCAGCTCGTCGGACAGGGCGGCAGATACGCAGTATTTT. It yields the protein CASSSSDRAADTQYF.